The 2 T cell receptor beta chains given below trace back to one sample, sequenced in a study of regulatory T cells in long-lasting Graves disease (dated by TCRdb to about 2021). Libraries were prepared through multiplex PCR. The instrument given in TCRdb is Illumina HiSeq 4000. TCR beta libraries were built with iRepertoire HTBI primers and Arm-PCR amplification of CDR3 regions. Through fastp at Q25 and MiXCR, TCRdb rebuilt clones from the public reads, retaining in-frame beta chains. Entries are consolidated by CDR3 protein sequence, retaining the most common genes and DNA. For this sample the table gives 240,000 or so distinct CDR3 sequences, of which 20% were detected only once. The ten largest make up approximately 15% of the sample. The sample's time point label, in plain terms: newly diagnosed GD, antithyroid drugs for less than 3 months. For both TCR sequencing and RNA sequencing, RNA was extracted from PBMCs in TRIzol.

This sample comprised peripheral blood mononuclear cells (PBMCs), obtained at new diagnosis, from a patient treated with antithyroid drugs. These TCRs come from a female donor with Graves disease.

This clonotype was picked up many times. The J gene is TRBJ1-3, the V gene TRBV20-1; 8 bases fit TRBD1. The V gene end was trimmed by 4 bases and the J gene end by 0 bases; junction bases not matched to a gene: 8. Germline lookup yields CDR1 DFQATT and CDR2 SNEGSKA (reference sequence). The CDR3 totals 16 residues. CDR3 sequence reads: CSATSTGATSGNTIYF. Written as DNA, the CDR3 is TGCAGTGCTACCTCGACAGGGGCAACCTCTGGAAACACCATATATTTT.

This clonotype came up a few times. The chain has TRBV27 and TRBJ2-7; D could derive from TRBD1 or TRBD2 (5 bases each). Germline-derived CDR1 and CDR2 are MNHEY and SMNVEV (reference sequence). The CDR3 sequence is 14 residues long. V was cut by 3 bases and J by 3 bases, with 12 bases left in between. CDR3 nucleotides: TGTGCCAGCAGTTTTAGGGACGGTAACTACGAGCAGTACTTC. This gives the protein CASSFRDGNYEQYF.